This TCR beta chain emerged from a study of T cells in localized non-small cell lung cancer. General study findings and limits: Heterogeneity remains possible because sequencing was limited to only one tumor region. Adjacent uninvolved lung tissue had the highest T cell clonality, exceeding tumor. When the top 100 tumor clones were examined, a median roughly 62 of them also appeared in the adjacent lung, which was paired and uninvolved.

CDR1 LNHDA and CDR2 SQIVND come from the germline V gene (reference sequence). The CDR3 runs 13 residues. TCRdb's table, derived via immunoSEQ multiplex PCR, lists solely in-frame clones and lacks some. The profile shows more than 2,500 clones, about 25% of them singletons. Worth noting for this clone: Its target is unknown. Germline and junction disagree at one end, which may indicate a read error.

The rearrangement links TRBV19 to TRBJ1-2; D unclear. Sequenced here: lung tumor tissue, sampled before any cancer treatment. The origin of this receptor is a female donor older than 55 with stage I lung adenocarcinoma. The CDR3 bases are TGTGCCAGTACTACCAGCGTAGAGAGGCAACTTCACTTC. This codes for CASTTSVERQLHF.